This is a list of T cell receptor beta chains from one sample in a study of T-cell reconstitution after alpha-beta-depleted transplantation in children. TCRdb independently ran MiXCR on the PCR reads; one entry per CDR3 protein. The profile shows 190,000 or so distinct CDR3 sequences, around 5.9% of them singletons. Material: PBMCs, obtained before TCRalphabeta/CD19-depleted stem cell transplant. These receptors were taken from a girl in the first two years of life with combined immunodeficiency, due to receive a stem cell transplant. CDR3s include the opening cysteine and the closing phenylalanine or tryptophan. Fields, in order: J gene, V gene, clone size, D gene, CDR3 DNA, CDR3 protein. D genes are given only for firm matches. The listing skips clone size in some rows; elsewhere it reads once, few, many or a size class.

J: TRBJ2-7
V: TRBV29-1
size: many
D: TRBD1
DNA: TGCAGCGTTGAAGATCTGGGACAGGAGGGGCACGAGCAGTACTTC
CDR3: CSVEDLGQEGHEQYF

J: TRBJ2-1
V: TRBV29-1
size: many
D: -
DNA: TGCAGCGTTCGGGGGCTGGAACGATACAATGAGCAGTTCTTC
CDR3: CSVRGLERYNEQFF

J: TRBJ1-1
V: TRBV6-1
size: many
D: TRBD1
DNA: TGTGCCAGCACCCCAGGGACAGGGAGGAATAACGCTGAAGCTTTCTTT
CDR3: CASTPGTGRNNAEAFF

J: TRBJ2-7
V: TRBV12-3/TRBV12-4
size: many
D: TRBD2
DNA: TGTGCCAGCAGTTTAGGGACTAGCGGGACCGAGCAGTACTTC
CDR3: CASSLGTSGTEQYF

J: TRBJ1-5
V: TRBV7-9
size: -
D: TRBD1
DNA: TGTGCCAGCAGCCCCCTCCGGACAGGGCTTCTCAATCAGCCCCAGCATTTT
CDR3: CASSPLRTGLLNQPQHF

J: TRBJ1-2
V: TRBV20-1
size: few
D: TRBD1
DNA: TGCAGTGCTAGCGCCGACAGGGACAGGGTCTATGGCTACACCTTC
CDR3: CSASADRDRVYGYTF

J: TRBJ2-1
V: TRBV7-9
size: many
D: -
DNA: TGTGCCAGCAGCTTAGCAAATGGACCGTACAATGAGCAGTTCTTC
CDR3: CASSLANGPYNEQFF

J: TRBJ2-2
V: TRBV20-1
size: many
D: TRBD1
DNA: TGCAGTGCTAGACGGACAGGGCTGGACACCGGGGAGCTGTTTTTT
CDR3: CSARRTGLDTGELFF

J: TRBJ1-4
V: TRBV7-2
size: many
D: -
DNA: TGTGCCAGCAGCCCCCTCATGAGAGAAAAACTGTTTTTT
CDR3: CASSPLMREKLFF

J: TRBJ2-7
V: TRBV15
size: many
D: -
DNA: TGTGCCACCAGCAGAGATGGGGGAGTTGCGGACTCCTACGAGCAGTACTTC
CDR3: CATSRDGGVADSYEQYF